The text below deals with one T cell receptor beta chain. Profiling relied on immunoSEQ multiplex PCR, and the TCRdb table lists in-frame clones only, not all of them. This table has 55,000 to 70,000 clones, 92% appearing once. Trimming took 1 base from V and 6 from J, leaving 9 bases between them. In germline, CDR1 is LNHNV, CDR2 YYDKDF (reference sequence). The CDR3 covers 14 residues. The data derive from a study of T cell changes during pregnancy in multiple sclerosis. The sequencing here drew on peripheral blood, taken in the second trimester of pregnancy. The receptor was derived from a female donor in good health, enrolled as a control in a pregnancy study. The chain uses TRBV15 and TRBJ2-2; D gene uncertain. CDR3 amino acids: CATSRGGTPGELFF. CDR3 DNA: TGTGCCACCAGCAGAGGCGGAACACCCGGGGAGCTGTTTTTT. The full variable domain, completed using reference TRBV15 and TRBJ2-2, is DAMVIQNPRYQVTQFGKPVTLSCSQTLNHNVMYWYQQKSSQAPKLLFHYYDKDFNNEADTPDNFQSRRPNTSFCFLDIRSPGLGDTAMYLCATSRGGTPGELFFGEGSRLTVL.